The 28 T cell receptor beta chains below all came from one sample that was sequenced in a study of blood T cell repertoires in COVID-19. Profiling relied on immunoSEQ multiplex PCR, and the TCRdb table lists in-frame clones only, not all of them. The table includes about 500,000 clones, around 87% detected once. The sequenced sample consisted of PBMCs or T cells enriched from blood (not recorded which). The receptors derive from a woman between 18 and 29 years old who had recovered from COVID-19.

The chain has TRBV30 and TRBJ1-1; unclear D gene. V was pared by 4 bases and J by 1 base, with 16 bases between. Germline-derived CDR1 and CDR2 are GTSNPN and SVGIG (reference sequence). The CDR3 consists of 15 residues. CDR3 region: CAWIAGPAANTEAFF. Written as DNA, the CDR3 is TGTGCCTGGATTGCCGGCCCGGCGGCGAACACTGAAGCTTTCTTT.

The chain links TRBV28 to TRBJ1-2; TRBD1 agrees at 7 bases. Per the germline V gene, CDR1 is MDHEN and CDR2 is SYDVKM. This CDR3 spans 12 amino acids. V was pared by 4 bases and J by 8 bases, with 4 bases of the junction left unmatched. The CDR3 nucleotides read TGTGCCAGCAGTTCCACAGGGGAAGGCTACACCTTC. The encoded protein is CASSSTGEGYTF.

The V call is TRBV7-2, the J call TRBJ2-5; tentatively, D is TRBD1 (6 bases). Trimming took off 5 bases at V and 5 bases at J, with 15 bases between the two ends. Per germline, CDR1 SGHTA and CDR2 FQGNSA. The CDR3 consists of 14 residues. The CDR3 DNA reads as TGTGCCAGCAGCACCGCAGGGGCCGGGGAGACCCAGTACTTC. Translating it yields CASSTAGAGETQYF.

This clone was counted between two and nine times. The V gene is TRBV4-1, the J gene TRBJ2-1; 7 nucleotides line up with TRBD1. The V segment lost 2 bases and the J segment 1 base; nucleotides outside the gene matches: 17. CDR1 MGHRA and CDR2 YSYEKL come from the germline V gene. The CDR3 is made up of 20 amino acids. The CDR3 nucleotides are TGCGCCAGCAGCCAAAACGGGAACAGGGGATATGAAGCGTCCTACAATGAGCAGTTCTTC. This sequence encodes CASSQNGNRGYEASYNEQFF.

This CDR3 reads CASSSSGGRDTQYF. CDR3 DNA sequence: TGTGCCAGTAGTTCTAGCGGGGGGCGGGATACGCAGTATTTT. The chain uses TRBV19 and TRBJ2-3; TRBD2 agrees at 11 bases. The CDR3 has 14 residues. Germline-derived CDR1 and CDR2 are LNHDA and SQIVND (reference sequence). J gave up 6 bases and V 5 bases, and 4 bases lay outside the gene matches.

The CDR3 region is CATSPTGSTPLHF. CDR3 in DNA: TGTGCCACCAGCCCCACAGGGTCGACACCCCTCCACTTT. The V gene is TRBV15, the J gene TRBJ1-6; possible D gene TRBD1, 6 bases. The CDR3 sequence is 13 residues long. The germline V gene has CDR1 LNHNV and CDR2 YYDKDF (reference sequence). V was clipped by 5 bases and J by 11 bases, with 13 bases between them.

The V and J genes are TRBV5-1 and TRBJ2-5, with D possibly being TRBD1 (6 bases). Germline V gives CDR1 SGHRS, CDR2 YFSETQ. The CDR3 runs 15 residues. V dropped 0 bases and J dropped 5 bases, with 14 bases sitting between them. For the CDR3, the DNA is TGCGCCAGCAGCTTGGCGACAGGTCGTGCGGAGACCCAGTACTTC. Its protein product is CASSLATGRAETQYF. Together with reference TRBV5-1 and TRBJ2-5, the CDR3 gives the full variable domain: KAGVTQTPRYLIKTRGQQVTLSCSPISGHRSVSWYQQTPGQGLQFLFEYFSETQRNKGNFPGRFSGRQFSNSRSEMNVSTLELGDSALYLCASSLATGRAETQYFGPGTRLLVL.

The rearrangement links TRBV6-5 to TRBJ1-2; no clear D gene. Germline CDR1 MNHEY, CDR2 SVGAGI. CDR3 length equals 14 residues. Trimming shortened V by 5 bases and J by 2 bases, and 12 bases separated the two germline ends. The CDR3 DNA sequence: TGTGCCAGCAGTCGACTCACTCTAAACTATGGCTACACCTTC. Its translation is CASSRLTLNYGYTF.

V and J are TRBV11-2 and TRBJ1-2, with D tentatively TRBD1 (5 bases). This CDR3 is 12 amino acids long. Trimming took 4 bases from V and 4 from J, leaving 7 bases between them. Germline V gene sequence: CDR1 SGHAT, CDR2 FQNNGV. This CDR3 is CASSSRVYGYTF. Here the CDR3 DNA reads TGTGCCAGCAGCTCCAGGGTCTATGGCTACACCTTC.

The chain joins TRBV4-1 to TRBJ1-6, with D unclear. There are 17 residues in the CDR3. V lost 2 bases and J lost 8, with 19 bases in between. From germline, CDR1 is MGHRA and CDR2 YSYEKL. The CDR3 DNA sequence: TGCGCCAGCAGCCAACTTAGTCTTGGAGTGGGTTATTCACCCCTCCACTTT. It codes for CASSQLSLGVGYSPLHF.

V is TRBV10-1 and J is TRBJ2-5; perhaps TRBD1 as D (5 bases). Looked up from germline, CDR1 is WNHNN and CDR2 is SYGVQD (reference sequence). Deletions cut 7 bases from V and 4 bases from J, with 13 bases between. The CDR3 sequence is 13 residues long. This CDR3 is CASKPGQGETQYF. DNA of the CDR3: TGCGCCAGCAAACCGGGTCAGGGAGAGACCCAGTACTTC.

This rearrangement joins TRBV11-2 to TRBJ2-3, with D unclear. The CDR3 totals 14 residues. The V end was cut by 6 bases, the J end by 2 bases, with 12 bases between. Germline V lookup: CDR1 SGHAT, CDR2 FQNNGV. As DNA, the CDR3 is TGTGCCAGCAGTTACGCCGGGTTCACAGATACGCAGTATTTT. Translation gives CASSYAGFTDTQYF.

The chain carries TRBV7-9 and TRBJ2-2, with D uncertain. CDR1 is SEHNR and CDR2 is FQNEAQ in the germline V gene (reference sequence). Trimming left V 1 base short and J 4 bases short, with 4 bases between. The CDR3 extends over 13 amino acids. CDR3 DNA sequence: TGTGCCAGCAGCTTAGTTCTCACCGGGGAGCTGTTTTTT. Translation gives CASSLVLTGELFF.

The V and J genes are TRBV12-3 or TRBV12-4 and TRBJ1-2; D is ambiguous. CDR3 length: 11 residues. CDR3 region: CAQRTPSGYTF. In nucleotides, the CDR3 is TGTGCTCAGCGAACTCCCTCAGGCTACACCTTC.

The V call is TRBV5-1, the J call TRBJ2-3, with D unresolved. The germline gives CDR1 SGHRS, CDR2 YFSETQ. With 0 bases removed from V and 4 bases from J, the gap between germline ends came to 6 bases. The CDR3 runs to 13 residues. The chain's CDR3 is CASSLAVPDTQYF. The DNA of the CDR3 is TGCGCCAGCAGCTTGGCGGTCCCAGATACGCAGTATTTT.

V usage is TRBV13 and J usage is TRBJ2-7, with D maybe TRBD2 (5 bases). Germline assignment: CDR1 PRHDT and CDR2 FYEKMQ (reference sequence). This CDR3 comprises 12 residues. V was cut by 8 bases and J by 3 bases, with 11 bases left in between. The CDR3 here is CASGRGDYEQYF. CDR3 DNA: TGTGCCAGCGGACGGGGAGACTACGAGCAGTACTTC.

The chain links TRBV30 to TRBJ1-1, with D uncertain. V dropped 4 bases and J dropped 0 bases, with 6 bases sitting between them. CDR1 is GTSNPN, CDR2 SVGIG, per germline (reference sequence). The CDR3 sequence is 12 residues long. This chain's CDR3 is CAWTGLNTEAFF. The CDR3 DNA sequence: TGTGCCTGGACAGGTCTGAACACTGAAGCTTTCTTT.

The V and J genes are TRBV5-1 and TRBJ1-4; 7 nucleotides match TRBD1. CDR3 size: 19 residues. CDR1 and CDR2 from the germline V gene are SGHRS and YFSETQ. With V trimmed by 2 bases and J by 2 bases, 15 bases remained unmatched. This CDR3 is CASSFVGAGGIGTNEKLFF. CDR3 nucleotide sequence: TGCGCCAGCAGCTTCGTCGGGGCAGGGGGTATAGGTACTAATGAAAAACTGTTTTTT.

The V and J genes are TRBV3-1 (or the pseudogene TRBV3-2) and TRBJ1-5; the D gene is possibly TRBD1 (6 bases). The CDR3 is made up of 14 amino acids. Germline lookup yields CDR1 LGHDT and CDR2 YNNKEL (reference sequence). V lost 4 bases, J lost 3 bases, and 10 bases lay in between. This CDR3 reads CASSPRQDNQPQHF. The DNA of the CDR3 is TGTGCCAGCAGCCCGAGACAGGACAATCAGCCCCAGCATTTT.

The CDR3 loop reads CASSQGPLPGQGGYTF. The CDR3 DNA sequence: TGTGCCAGCAGCCAAGGGCCGCTGCCGGGACAGGGAGGCTACACCTTC. V is TRBV3-1 (or the pseudogene TRBV3-2) and J is TRBJ1-2; the match to TRBD1 covers 9 bases. With 1 base clipped from V and 8 bases from J, the junction kept 11 bases outside the gene matches. Germline V gives CDR1 LGHDT, CDR2 YNNKEL (reference sequence). The CDR3 is 16 amino acids.

V is TRBV28 and J is TRBJ1-6; tentatively, D is TRBD1 (6 bases). Germline CDR1 reads MDHEN; CDR2 reads SYDVKM. The CDR3 consists of 15 residues. The germline V and J ends were trimmed by 5 bases and 4 bases, with 12 bases remaining between them. CDR3 loop: CASSVADRYNSPLHF. CDR3 bases: TGTGCCAGCAGTGTCGCCGACAGGTATAATTCACCCCTCCACTTT.

The chain recombines TRBV28 with TRBJ1-2, with a weak D call TRBD1 (5 bases). The germline gives CDR1 MDHEN, CDR2 SYDVKM. V was clipped by 4 bases and J by 4 bases, with 19 bases between them. The CDR3 spans 16 residues. The CDR3 spells CASSYPQGASLYGYTF. DNA for the CDR3: TGTGCCAGCAGTTACCCCCAAGGGGCCTCTCTCTATGGCTACACCTTC.

The chain is built from TRBV29-1 and TRBJ1-2; TRBD1 agrees at 8 bases. Per the germline V gene, CDR1 is SQVTM and CDR2 is ANQGSEA. Unmatched junction bases numbered 3, after V lost 7 bases and J lost 2 bases. The CDR3 is made up of 12 amino acids. The chain's CDR3 is CSATGENYGYTF. The DNA of the CDR3 is TGCAGCGCGACAGGGGAGAACTATGGCTACACCTTC.

The rearrangement links TRBV4-1 to TRBJ1-1, with D unresolved. CDR3 length: 13 amino acids. Per the germline V gene, CDR1 is MGHRA and CDR2 is YSYEKL. The V end was cut by 1 base, the J end by 11 bases, with 14 bases between. The CDR3 reads CASSQVGQVDAFF. In DNA form, the CDR3 reads TGCGCCAGCAGCCAAGTGGGCCAAGTAGACGCTTTCTTT.

The CDR3 DNA reads as TGTGCCAGTAGCAGGGTTGACGGCTATAATTCACCCCTCCACTTT. Its protein product is CASSRVDGYNSPLHF. The chain joins TRBV19 to TRBJ1-6; possibly TRBD1 for D (5 bases). CDR1 LNHDA and CDR2 SQIVND come from the germline V gene (reference sequence). This CDR3 has 15 residues. Between the trimmed V and J ends, which lost 6 bases and 3 bases, there was a span of 12 bases.

V gene TRBV27 combines with J gene TRBJ2-7, with D tentatively TRBD1 (7 bases). V shed 5 bases and J shed 2 bases, with 28 bases lying between them. The CDR3 consists of 19 residues. The V gene's germline CDR1 is MNHEY and CDR2 SMNVEV (reference sequence). Here the CDR3 reads CASSPTSQGSGRSAYEQYF. The CDR3 DNA follows: TGTGCCAGCAGTCCAACCTCACAGGGGTCAGGGAGGTCCGCCTACGAGCAGTACTTC.

The chain uses TRBV28 and TRBJ2-2; 8 nucleotides match TRBD1. CDR1 is MDHEN and CDR2 is SYDVKM in the germline V gene. The V segment lost 1 base and the J segment 1 base; nucleotides outside the gene matches: 2. CDR3 length: 16 amino acids. CDR3 DNA: TGTGCCAGCAGTTTATACGGACAGGGGAACACCGGGGAGCTGTTTTTT. This gives the protein CASSLYGQGNTGELFF.

J is TRBJ1-4 and V is TRBV4-1; the D is unclear. This CDR3 comprises 13 residues. The V and J ends lost 2 bases and 8 bases respectively, with 9 bases between them. The germline V gene has CDR1 MGHRA and CDR2 YSYEKL. The CDR3: CASSQLIVEKLFF. The CDR3 region has the DNA TGCGCCAGCAGCCAATTAATAGTAGAAAAACTGTTTTTT.